This TCR beta chain was found in a study of OX40 agonist ivuxolimab in advanced cancers. Study in general: Ivuxolimab doses were 0.01, 0.1, 0.3, 1.5, 3 or 10 mg/kg every 2 weeks. Whole-study results and caveats: CD4+ and CD8+ T cells in blood underwent clonal expansion by week 6 at 0.1 to 3.0 mg/kg.

A remark on this clone: As yet, its antigen is unknown.

After removal of 0 bases from V and 1 base from J, the junction contained 10 bases not matched to a gene. CDR3 length: 19 residues. Per germline, CDR1 KGHSH and CDR2 LQKENI. Generated by immunoSEQ multiplex PCR, the TCRdb table keeps only in-frame clones and is missing some. The top ten clones hold around a quarter of a sample with tens of thousands of clones, around nine tenths of them seen once. Enrollment shut out patients with autoimmune disease history or systemic immunosuppression. The rearrangement joins TRBV18 to TRBJ2-5; 11 bases are shared with TRBD2. The source is an adult with an advanced solid tumor such as melanoma, head and neck, liver or kidney cancer. Sequencing was performed on CD4+ or CD8+ T cells sorted from blood, taken in a trial of the OX40 agonist ivuxolimab. The CDR3 DNA follows: TGTGCCAGCTCACCACCGTCCCTAGCGGGAGGAACGATCCAAGAGACCCAGTACTTC. Protein product: CASSPPSLAGGTIQETQYF.